This TCR beta chain was obtained from a study of cytomegalovirus exposure and HLA in healthy donors. The J segment lost 8 bases and the V segment lost 1 base, leaving 5 bases of the junction unmatched. The germline V gene has CDR1 SEHNR and CDR2 FQNEAQ (reference sequence). There are 15 residues in the CDR3. 13 Jbeta primers and 60 Vbeta primers were used for the PCR. TCRdb keeps only in-frame clones here, not all; method: immunoSEQ multiplex PCR. This table holds around 100,000 clones, roughly 73% found once. The genes are TRBV7-9 and TRBJ2-1; 10 bases match TRBD2. The receptor was derived from a woman younger than 45 in good health and CMV-seronegative. The sequencing sample was made of PBMCs. The CDR3 DNA is TGTGCCAGCAGCTTAGTGCTAGCGGGAGTGGATGAGCAGTTCTTC. Amino acid sequence: CASSLVLAGVDEQFF.